This T cell receptor beta chain came from a study of response to subunit inactivated influenza vaccine (dated by TCRdb to 2016 to 2018). General notes on the study: The study used deep quantitative T cell receptor repertoire profiling to track responses to a trivalent subunit inactivated influenza vaccine. The paper as a whole reports these results and caveats: The authors suggested that each seasonal influenza vaccination may recruit only a limited number of new T cells.

The protocol used for the library was RT-PCR. Sequencing used an Illumina HiSeq 2500. TCRdb itself trimmed the public reads at Q25 with fastp, ran MiXCR and retained productive beta chains. Rows are unified per CDR3 protein, each entry keeping the most common DNA and genes. In this sample the table shows some 850,000 distinct CDR3 sequences, approximately 17% of which occur a single time. The ten largest clones add up to 9.5% to 13% of the sample. Worth noting for this clonotype: Its antigen is still unknown. Per-nucleotide qualities are absent, and no much larger clonotype sits a single base away.

The material was PBMCs from blood, obtained about 5 days after vaccination. The receptor's source is a middle-aged man who received an inactivated influenza vaccine. Donor details come from another sample of the same person, matched by shared clones.

The CDR3 amino acid sequence is: CASSLASLSEQYF. The sequenced DNA: TGCGCCAGCAGCTTGGCGAGTCTCTCGGAGCAGTACTTC. The chain employs TRBV5-1 and TRBJ2-7; confidence is insufficient to name the D gene. Including cysteine and phenylalanine, the CDR3 has 13 amino acids. The kept DNA is CDR3 alone, 39 bases in frame from the first base. Per the germline V gene, SGHRS is the CDR1 and YFSETQ is the CDR2. V and J are truncated by 0 bases and 7 bases respectively, leaving an intervening sequence of 11 bases. The CDR3, completed at both ends by the reference TRBV5-1 and TRBJ2-7 genes, gives the full variable domain KAGVTQTPRYLIKTRGQQVTLSCSPISGHRSVSWYQQTPGQGLQFLFEYFSETQRNKGNFPGRFSGRQFSNSRSEMNVSTLELGDSALYLCASSLASLSEQYFGPGTRLTVT.